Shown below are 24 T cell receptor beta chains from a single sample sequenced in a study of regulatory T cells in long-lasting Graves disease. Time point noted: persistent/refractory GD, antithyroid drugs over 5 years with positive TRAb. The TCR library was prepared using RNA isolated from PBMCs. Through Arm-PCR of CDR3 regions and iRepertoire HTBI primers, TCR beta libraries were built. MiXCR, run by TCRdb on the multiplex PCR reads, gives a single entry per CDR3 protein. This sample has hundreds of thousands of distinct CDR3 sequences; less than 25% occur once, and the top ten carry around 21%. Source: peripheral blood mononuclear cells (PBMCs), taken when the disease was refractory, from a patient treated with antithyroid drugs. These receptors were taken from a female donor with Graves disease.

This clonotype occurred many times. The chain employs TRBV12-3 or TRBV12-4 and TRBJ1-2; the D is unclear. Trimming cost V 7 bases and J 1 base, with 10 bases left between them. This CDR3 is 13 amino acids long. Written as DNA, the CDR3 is TGTGCCAGCACTTACAACCTTAACTATGGCTACACCTTC. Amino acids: CASTYNLNYGYTF.

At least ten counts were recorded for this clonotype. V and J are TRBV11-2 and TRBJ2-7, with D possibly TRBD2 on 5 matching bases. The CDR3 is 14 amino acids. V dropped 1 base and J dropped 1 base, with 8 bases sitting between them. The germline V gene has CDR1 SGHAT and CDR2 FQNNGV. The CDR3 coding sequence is TGTGCCAGCAGCTTAGCCGGGGATTCCTACGAGCAGTACTTC. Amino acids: CASSLAGDSYEQYF.

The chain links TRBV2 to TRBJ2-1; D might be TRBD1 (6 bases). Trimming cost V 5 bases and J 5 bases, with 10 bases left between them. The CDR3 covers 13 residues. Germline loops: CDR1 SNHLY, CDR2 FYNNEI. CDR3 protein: CASSPRTDNEQFF. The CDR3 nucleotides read TGTGCCAGCAGTCCCAGGACAGACAATGAGCAGTTCTTC.

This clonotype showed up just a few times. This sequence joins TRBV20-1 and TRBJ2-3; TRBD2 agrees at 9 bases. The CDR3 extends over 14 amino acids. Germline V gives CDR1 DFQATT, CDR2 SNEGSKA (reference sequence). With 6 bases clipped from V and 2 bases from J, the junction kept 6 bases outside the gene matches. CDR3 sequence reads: CSAQGLASTDTQYF. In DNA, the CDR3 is TGCAGTGCCCAGGGACTAGCATCCACAGATACGCAGTATTTT.

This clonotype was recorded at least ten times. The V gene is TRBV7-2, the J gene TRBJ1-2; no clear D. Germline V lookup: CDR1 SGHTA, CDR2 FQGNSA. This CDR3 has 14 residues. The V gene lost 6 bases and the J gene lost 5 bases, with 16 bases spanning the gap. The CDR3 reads CASSDLRVLYGYTF. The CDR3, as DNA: TGTGCCAGCAGTGATCTAAGGGTACTTTATGGCTACACCTTC.

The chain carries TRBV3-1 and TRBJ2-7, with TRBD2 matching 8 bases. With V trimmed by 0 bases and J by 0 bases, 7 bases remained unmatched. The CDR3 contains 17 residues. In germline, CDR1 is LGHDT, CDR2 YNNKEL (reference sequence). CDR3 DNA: TGTGCCAGCAGCCAAGATAGCAGGACTAGCATCTCCTACGAGCAGTACTTC. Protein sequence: CASSQDSRTSISYEQYF.

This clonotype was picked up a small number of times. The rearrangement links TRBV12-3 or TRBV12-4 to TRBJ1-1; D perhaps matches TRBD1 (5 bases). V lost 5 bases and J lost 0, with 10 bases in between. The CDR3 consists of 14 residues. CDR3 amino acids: CASSVTALNTEAFF. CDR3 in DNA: TGTGCCAGCAGTGTGACAGCACTGAACACTGAAGCTTTCTTT.

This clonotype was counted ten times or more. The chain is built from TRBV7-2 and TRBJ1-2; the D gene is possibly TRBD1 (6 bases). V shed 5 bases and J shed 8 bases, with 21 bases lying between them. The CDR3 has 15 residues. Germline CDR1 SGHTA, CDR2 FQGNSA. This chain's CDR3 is CASSKGGKMTGGYTF. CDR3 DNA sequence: TGTGCCAGCAGCAAAGGGGGAAAGATGACGGGAGGCTACACCTTC. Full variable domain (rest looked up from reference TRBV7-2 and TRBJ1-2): GAGVSQSPSNKVTEKGKDVELRCDPISGHTALYWYRQSLGQGLEFLIYFQGNSAPDKSGLPSDRFSAERTGGSVSTLTIQRTQQEDSAVYLCASSKGGKMTGGYTFGSGTRLTVV.

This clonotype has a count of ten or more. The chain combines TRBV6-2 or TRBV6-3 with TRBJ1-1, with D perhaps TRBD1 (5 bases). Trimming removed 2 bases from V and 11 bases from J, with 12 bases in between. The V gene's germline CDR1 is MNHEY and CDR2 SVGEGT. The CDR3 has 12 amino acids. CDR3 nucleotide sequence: TGTGCCAGCAGTTACGAGGGGCTGAGGGCTTTCTTT. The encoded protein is CASSYEGLRAFF.

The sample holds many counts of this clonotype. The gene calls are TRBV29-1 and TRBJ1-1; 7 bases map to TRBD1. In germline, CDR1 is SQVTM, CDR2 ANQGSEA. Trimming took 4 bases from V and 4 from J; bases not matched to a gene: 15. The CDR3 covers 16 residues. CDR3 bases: TGCAGCGTTGCCCGTTGGGGGGCAGACAGGGCCACTGAAGCTTTCTTT. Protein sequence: CSVARWGADRATEAFF.

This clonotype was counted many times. The CDR3 bases are TGTGCCAGCAGCTCAGTGATAAACACTGAAGCTTTCTTT. Its translation is CASSSVINTEAFF. V usage is TRBV7-8 and J usage is TRBJ1-1, with unresolved D. V shed 4 bases and J shed 2 bases, with 8 bases lying between them. Germline V gene lookup returns CDR1 SGHVS and CDR2 FQNEAQ. The CDR3 has 13 amino acids.

The CDR3 bases are TGTGCCAGCAGCTTAGGAGTCCAGGGGGGCACCGGGGAGCTGTTTTTT. Protein product: CASSLGVQGGTGELFF. The V call is TRBV7-6, the J call TRBJ2-2; TRBD1 might be the D (7 bases). V lost 1 base, J lost 4 bases, and 13 bases lay in between. The CDR3 sequence is 16 residues long. Germline values: CDR1 SGHVS, CDR2 FNYEAQ.

The CDR3, as DNA: TGTGCCAGCAGCCCTGGGGCGACCAATCAGCCCCAGCATTTT. The encoded protein is CASSPGATNQPQHF. V usage is TRBV7-2 and J usage is TRBJ1-5; D perhaps matches TRBD1 (5 bases). This CDR3 is 14 amino acids long. Germline CDR1 reads SGHTA; CDR2 reads FQGNSA. V was trimmed by 5 bases and J by 3 bases, leaving 11 bases between them.

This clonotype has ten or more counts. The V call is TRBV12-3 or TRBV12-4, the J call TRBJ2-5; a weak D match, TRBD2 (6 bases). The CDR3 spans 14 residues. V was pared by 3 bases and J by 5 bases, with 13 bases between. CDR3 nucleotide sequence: TGTGCCAGCAGTTTTACCGGGAGAGCGGAGACCCAGTACTTC. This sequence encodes CASSFTGRAETQYF.

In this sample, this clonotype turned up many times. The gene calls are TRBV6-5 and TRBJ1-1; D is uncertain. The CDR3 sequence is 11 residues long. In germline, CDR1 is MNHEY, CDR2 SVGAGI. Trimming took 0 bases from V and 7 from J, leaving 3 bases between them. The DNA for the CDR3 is TGTGCCAGCAGTTACTCATTTGAAGCTTTCTTT. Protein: CASSYSFEAFF.

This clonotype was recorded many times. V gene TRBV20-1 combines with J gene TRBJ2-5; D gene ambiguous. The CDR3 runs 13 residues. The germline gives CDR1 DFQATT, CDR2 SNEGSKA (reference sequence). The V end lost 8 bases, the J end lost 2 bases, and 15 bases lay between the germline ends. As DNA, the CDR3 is TGCAGTCACCAAATGTCGGAACAAGAGACCCAGTACTTC. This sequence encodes CSHQMSEQETQYF.

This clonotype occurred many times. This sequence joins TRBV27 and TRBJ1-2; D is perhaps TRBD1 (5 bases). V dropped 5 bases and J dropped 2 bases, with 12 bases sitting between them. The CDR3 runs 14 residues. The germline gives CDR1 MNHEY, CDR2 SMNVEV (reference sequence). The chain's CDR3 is CASSTRGSNYGYTF. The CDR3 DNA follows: TGTGCCAGCAGTACACGGGGGTCGAACTATGGCTACACCTTC.

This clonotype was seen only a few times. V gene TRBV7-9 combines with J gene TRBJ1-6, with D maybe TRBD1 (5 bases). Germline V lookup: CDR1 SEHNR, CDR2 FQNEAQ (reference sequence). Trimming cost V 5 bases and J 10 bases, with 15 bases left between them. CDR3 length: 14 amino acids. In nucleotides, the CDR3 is TGTGCCAGCAGCCGGGACTCCTTCGGCTCACCCCTCCACTTT. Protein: CASSRDSFGSPLHF.

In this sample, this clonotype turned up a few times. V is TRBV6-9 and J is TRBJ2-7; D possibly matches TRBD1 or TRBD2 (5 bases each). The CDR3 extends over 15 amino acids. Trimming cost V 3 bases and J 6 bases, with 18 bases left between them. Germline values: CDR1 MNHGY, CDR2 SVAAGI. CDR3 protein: CASSYPGRKACEQYF. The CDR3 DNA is TGTGCCAGCAGTTACCCGGGACGGAAAGCCTGCGAGCAGTACTTC.

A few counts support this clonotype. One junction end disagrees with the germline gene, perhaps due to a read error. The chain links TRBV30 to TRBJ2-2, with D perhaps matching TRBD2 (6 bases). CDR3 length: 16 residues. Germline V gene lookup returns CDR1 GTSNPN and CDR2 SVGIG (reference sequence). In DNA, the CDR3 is TGTGCCTGGGGTGTGGGCCGACTAGATTTGACCGGGGAGCTGTTTTTT. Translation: CAWGVGRLDLTGELFF.

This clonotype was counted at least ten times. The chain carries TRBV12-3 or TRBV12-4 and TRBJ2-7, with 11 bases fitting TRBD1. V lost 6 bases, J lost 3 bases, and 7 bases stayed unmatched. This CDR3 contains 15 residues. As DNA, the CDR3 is TGTGCCAGCAGCCGGGGACAGGGGGTTGTCTACGAGCAGTACTTC. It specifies CASSRGQGVVYEQYF.

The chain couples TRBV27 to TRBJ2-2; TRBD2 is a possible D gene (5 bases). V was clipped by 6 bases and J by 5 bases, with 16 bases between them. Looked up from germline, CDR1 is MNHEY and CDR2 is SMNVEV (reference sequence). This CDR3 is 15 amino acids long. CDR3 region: CASSLVTSLTGELFF. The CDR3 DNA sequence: TGTGCCAGCAGCCTCGTAACTAGTTTAACCGGGGAGCTGTTTTTT.

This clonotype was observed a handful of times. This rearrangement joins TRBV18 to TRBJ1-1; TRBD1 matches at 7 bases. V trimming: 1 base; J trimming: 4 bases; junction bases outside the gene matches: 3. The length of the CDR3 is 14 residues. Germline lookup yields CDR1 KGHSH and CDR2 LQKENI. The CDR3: CASSPQDRTTEAFF. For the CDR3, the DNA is TGTGCCAGCTCACCACAGGACAGGACCACTGAAGCTTTCTTT. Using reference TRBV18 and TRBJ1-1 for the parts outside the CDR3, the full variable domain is NAGVMQNPRHLVRRRGQEARLRCSPMKGHSHVYWYRQLPEEGLKFMVYLQKENIIDESGMPKERFSAEFPKEGPSILRIQQVVRGDSAAYFCASSPQDRTTEAFFGQGTRLTVV.

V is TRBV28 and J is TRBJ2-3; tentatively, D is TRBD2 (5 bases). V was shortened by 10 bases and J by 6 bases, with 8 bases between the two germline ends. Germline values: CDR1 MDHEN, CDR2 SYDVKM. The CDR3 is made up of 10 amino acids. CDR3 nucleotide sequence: TGTGCCACAACGGGGGATACGCAGTATTTT. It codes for CATTGDTQYF.